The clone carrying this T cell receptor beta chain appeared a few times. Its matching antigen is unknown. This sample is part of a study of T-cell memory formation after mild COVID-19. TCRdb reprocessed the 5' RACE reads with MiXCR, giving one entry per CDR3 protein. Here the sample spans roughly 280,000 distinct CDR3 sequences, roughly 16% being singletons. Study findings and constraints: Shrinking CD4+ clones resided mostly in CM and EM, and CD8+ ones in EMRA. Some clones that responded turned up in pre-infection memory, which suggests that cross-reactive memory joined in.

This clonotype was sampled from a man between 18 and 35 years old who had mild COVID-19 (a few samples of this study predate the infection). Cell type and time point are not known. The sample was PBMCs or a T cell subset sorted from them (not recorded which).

The CDR3 region has the DNA TGCAGTGCTAGTCCCCCGAGCTCCTACGAGCAGTACTTC. Protein product: CSASPPSSYEQYF. The V call is TRBV20-1, the J call TRBJ2-7, with unresolved D. V lost 3 bases to trimming and J lost 0 bases, with 9 bases between them. Germline CDR1 DFQATT, CDR2 SNEGSKA (reference sequence). This CDR3 comprises 13 residues.